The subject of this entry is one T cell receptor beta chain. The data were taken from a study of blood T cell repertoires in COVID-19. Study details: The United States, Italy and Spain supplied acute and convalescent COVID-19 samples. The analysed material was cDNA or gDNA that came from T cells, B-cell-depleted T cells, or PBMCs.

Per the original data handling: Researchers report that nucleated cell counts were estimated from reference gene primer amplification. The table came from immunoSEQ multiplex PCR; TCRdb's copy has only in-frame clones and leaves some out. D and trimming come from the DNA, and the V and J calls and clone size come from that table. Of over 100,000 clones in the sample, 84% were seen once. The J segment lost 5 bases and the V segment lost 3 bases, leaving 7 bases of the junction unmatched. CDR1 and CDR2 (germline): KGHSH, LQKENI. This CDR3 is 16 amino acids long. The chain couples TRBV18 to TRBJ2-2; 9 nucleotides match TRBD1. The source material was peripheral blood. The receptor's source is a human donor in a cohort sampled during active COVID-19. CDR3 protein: CASSPIQGARTGELFF. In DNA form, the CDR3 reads TGTGCCAGCTCACCCATACAGGGGGCAAGGACCGGGGAGCTGTTTTTT. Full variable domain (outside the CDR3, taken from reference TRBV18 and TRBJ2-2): NAGVMQNPRHLVRRRGQEARLRCSPMKGHSHVYWYRQLPEEGLKFMVYLQKENIIDESGMPKERFSAEFPKEGPSILRIQQVVRGDSAAYFCASSPIQGARTGELFFGEGSRLTVL.